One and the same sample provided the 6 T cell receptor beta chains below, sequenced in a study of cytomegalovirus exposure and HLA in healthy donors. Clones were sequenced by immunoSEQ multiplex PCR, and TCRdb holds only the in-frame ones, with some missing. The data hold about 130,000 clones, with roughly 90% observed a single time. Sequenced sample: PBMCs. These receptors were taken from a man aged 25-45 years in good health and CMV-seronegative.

CDR3 sequence (DNA): TGTGCCAGCAGCATCACCGGGACTAGCGGGGGCACAGATACGCAGTATTTT. Its translation is CASSITGTSGGTDTQYF. The rearrangement joins TRBV7-2 to TRBJ2-3; 13 positions match TRBD2. This CDR3 has 17 residues. Looked up from germline, CDR1 is SGHTA and CDR2 is FQGNSA. V lost 5 bases to trimming and J lost 1 base; unmatched junction nucleotides: 6.

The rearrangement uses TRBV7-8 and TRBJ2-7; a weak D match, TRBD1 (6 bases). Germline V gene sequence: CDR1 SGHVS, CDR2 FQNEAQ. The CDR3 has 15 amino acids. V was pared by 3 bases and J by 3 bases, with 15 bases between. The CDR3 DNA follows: TGTGCCAGCAGCTTCCGATCGGACAGTTTCTACGAGCAGTACTTC. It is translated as CASSFRSDSFYEQYF.

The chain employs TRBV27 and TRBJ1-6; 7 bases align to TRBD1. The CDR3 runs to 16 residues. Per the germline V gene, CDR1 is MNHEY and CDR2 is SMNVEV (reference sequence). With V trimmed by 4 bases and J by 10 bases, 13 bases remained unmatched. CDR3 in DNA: TGTGCCAGCAGTTGGAGGGACAGCACGGGCGGGTCACCCCTCCACTTT. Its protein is CASSWRDSTGGSPLHF.

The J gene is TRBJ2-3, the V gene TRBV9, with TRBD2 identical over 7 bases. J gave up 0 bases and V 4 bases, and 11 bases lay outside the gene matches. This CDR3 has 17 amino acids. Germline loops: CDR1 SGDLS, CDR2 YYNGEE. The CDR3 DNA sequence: TGTGCCAGCAGCCCCCGGGAGGTGTTCCCTAGCACAGATACGCAGTATTTT. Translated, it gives CASSPREVFPSTDTQYF.

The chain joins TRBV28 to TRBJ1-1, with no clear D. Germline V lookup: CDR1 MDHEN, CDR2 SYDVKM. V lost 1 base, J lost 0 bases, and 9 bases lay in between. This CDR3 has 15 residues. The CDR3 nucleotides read TGTGCCAGCAGTTTATCGCCCGGGGTGAACACTGAAGCTTTCTTT. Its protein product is CASSLSPGVNTEAFF.

Here the CDR3 DNA reads TGTGCCAGCAGTTCCCAACAGGGAAACCAGCATTTT. This sequence encodes CASSSQQGNQHF. The rearrangement links TRBV6-5 to TRBJ1-5, with a tentative D call TRBD1 (6 bases). Trimming cost V 4 bases and J 12 bases, with 13 bases left between them. The CDR3 contains 12 residues. CDR1 is MNHEY and CDR2 is SVGAGI in the germline V gene.